Listed below are T cell receptor beta chains from one sample, sequenced in a study of control samples from healthy donors and cancer patients. Libraries were prepared by immunoSEQ multiplex PCR; TCRdb keeps only in-frame clonotypes and omits some of them. In the table there are about 60,000 clones, roughly 85% of which are singletons. Input material: blood. These receptors were taken from a man aged 35 to 55 in good health. The CDR3 runs from the conserved cysteine through the conserved F or W. D genes are given only for firm matches. Clone size, where shown, is once, few, many, or a class for clones that have expanded.

TRBD1 TRBJ1-1 . TRBV7-8 CASSPGGQGAGEAFF TGTGCCAGCAGCCCGGGGGGACAGGGGGCTGGTGAAGCTTTCTTT
TRBD2 TRBJ2-5 . TRBV30 CAWSSGRGSETQYF TGTGCCTGGAGTAGCGGGAGAGGAAGTGAGACCCAGTACTTC
TRBD1 TRBJ2-7 . TRBV4-3 CASSQGAPDRGAVPYF TGCGCCAGCAGCCAAGGGGCCCCGGACAGGGGCGCGGTGCCGTACTTC
. TRBJ2-7 . TRBV18 CASSTRRDYEQYF TGTGCCAGCTCAACCCGACGGGACTACGAGCAGTACTTC
. TRBJ1-3 once TRBV30 CAWSASSGNTIYF TGTGCCTGGAGCGCCTCCTCTGGAAACACCATATATTTT
. TRBJ1-1 . TRBV6-6 CASSPPNTEAFF TGTGCCAGCAGTCCCCCTAACACTGAAGCTTTCTTT
TRBD1 TRBJ1-1 . TRBV6-1 CASSGRTGGTNTEAFF TGTGCCAGCAGTGGCAGGACAGGGGGAACGAACACTGAAGCTTTCTTT
. TRBJ2-1 . TRBV30 CAWSVRAGFSYNEQFF TGTGCCTGGAGTGTAAGGGCGGGGTTCTCCTACAATGAGCAGTTCTTC
. TRBJ2-7 . TRBV6-6 CASRSGASSPYEQYF TGTGCCAGCAGATCTGGGGCATCGTCGCCCTACGAGCAGTACTTC
. TRBJ2-7 . TRBV6-2/TRBV6-3 CASSYADTGRYEQYF TGTGCCAGCAGTTACGCGGACACGGGGCGGTACGAGCAGTACTTC
. TRBJ2-7 few TRBV7-9 CASSPSTGLRSYEQYF TGTGCCAGCAGCCCATCAACAGGGCTCAGGTCCTACGAGCAGTACTTC
TRBD1 TRBJ1-2 . TRBV15 CATSRDVAGGYGYTF TGTGCCACCAGCAGAGATGTGGCAGGGGGCTATGGCTACACCTTC
TRBD1 TRBJ2-7 . TRBV7-2 CASSLRDSSYEQYF TGTGCCAGCAGCCTCCGGGACAGCTCCTACGAGCAGTACTTC
TRBD2 TRBJ2-5 . TRBV6-4 CASSEVAGAQETQYF TGTGCCAGCAGTGAGGTAGCGGGGGCCCAAGAGACCCAGTACTTC
TRBD2 TRBJ2-3 few TRBV5-1 CASSWTSGGGTDTQYF TGCGCCAGCAGCTGGACTAGCGGGGGGGGCACAGATACGCAGTATTTT
. TRBJ1-6 . TRBV9 CASSVDGDAYNSPLHF TGTGCCAGCAGCGTAGATGGGGATGCCTATAATTCACCCCTCCACTTT
. TRBJ1-1 . TRBV7-3 CASSPGWGLEPMNTEAFF TGTGCCAGCAGCCCTGGGTGGGGGTTGGAACCGATGAACACTGAAGCTTTCTTT
. TRBJ2-7 . TRBV18 CASSKSGTPYEQYF TGTGCCAGCTCCAAATCCGGGACGCCCTACGAGCAGTACTTC
. TRBJ1-3 . TRBV6-6 CASSRSSGTGNTIYF TGTGCCAGCAGTCGATCGTCCGGTACTGGAAACACCATATATTTT
TRBD1 TRBJ2-5 . TRBV3-1/TRBV3-2 CASSPSRQGAGETQYF TGTGCCAGCAGCCCCTCCCGGCAGGGGGCGGGTGAGACCCAGTACTTC
. TRBJ1-5 . TRBV7-2 CASSLTSGSGQPQHF TGTGCCAGCAGCTTAACCAGCGGCTCCGGTCAGCCCCAGCATTTT
. TRBJ1-5 . TRBV5-6 CASSAGGYSNQPQHF TGTGCCAGCAGCGCCGGGGGGTATAGCAATCAGCCCCAGCATTTT
. TRBJ2-5 . TRBV7-3 CASSLSGLVKTQYF TGTGCCAGCAGCCTCTCAGGGCTAGTAAAGACCCAGTACTTC
. TRBJ1-3 . TRBV9 CASSVRGSGNTIYF TGTGCCAGCAGCGTGCGGGGCTCTGGAAACACCATATATTTT
. TRBJ2-5 . TRBV7-2 CASSLVGYGETQYF TGTGCCAGCAGCTTAGTGGGTTACGGAGAGACCCAGTACTTC
TRBD1 TRBJ2-3 . TRBV19 CASSIFRTGGLRDTQYF TGTGCCAGTAGTATCTTCCGGACAGGGGGCCTGAGAGATACGCAGTATTTT
. TRBJ2-2 . TRBV6-5 CASSSRVTTGELFF TGTGCCAGCAGTTCCCGAGTAACCACCGGGGAGCTGTTTTTT
. TRBJ1-5 . TRBV6-6 CASRDVEPSNNQPQHF TGTGCCAGTCGGGACGTCGAACCCTCAAACAATCAGCCCCAGCATTTT
. TRBJ1-1 . TRBV9 CASSVGWGVQGGTEAFF TGTGCCAGCAGCGTAGGGTGGGGGGTCCAGGGAGGCACTGAAGCTTTCTTT
. TRBJ2-7 . TRBV7-3 CASSSVGKGEQYF TGTGCCAGCAGTTCGGTGGGAAAGGGCGAGCAGTACTTC
. TRBJ2-1 . TRBV10-3 CAISESWGYEQFF TGTGCCATCAGTGAGTCTTGGGGGTATGAGCAGTTCTTC
. TRBJ1-4 . TRBV25-1 CASSESAARQPTNEKLFF TGTGCCAGCAGTGAATCGGCGGCTCGCCAACCAACTAATGAAAAACTGTTTTTT
. TRBJ2-7 . TRBV2 CASSDWGGLGSYEQYF TGTGCCAGCAGTGACTGGGGGGGCCTAGGGTCCTACGAGCAGTACTTC
TRBD2 TRBJ2-1 . TRBV7-2 CASSPQISRLAGGQDEQFF TGTGCCAGCAGCCCCCAAATTTCTAGACTAGCGGGGGGTCAAGATGAGCAGTTCTTC
. TRBJ2-4 . TRBV18 CASSPLGPIDKNIQYF TGTGCCAGCTCACCCCTAGGGCCTATCGACAAAAACATTCAGTACTTC
TRBD1 TRBJ1-6 . TRBV2 CASKGTGGNSPLHF TGTGCCAGCAAGGGGACAGGGGGAAATTCACCCCTCCACTTT
. TRBJ2-1 . TRBV4-3 CASSPADSYNEQFF TGCGCCAGCAGCCCCGCAGATTCCTACAATGAGCAGTTCTTC
. TRBJ2-3 . TRBV6-5 CASSYLRQITDTQYF TGTGCCAGCAGTTATCTTAGGCAAATCACAGATACGCAGTATTTT
TRBD1 TRBJ2-7 . TRBV19 CASRTGINEQYF TGTGCCAGCAGGACAGGAATCAACGAGCAGTACTTC
TRBD2 TRBJ2-5 . TRBV20-1 CSASLWISGVSETQYF TGCAGTGCTAGTTTGTGGATTAGCGGGGTTTCGGAGACCCAGTACTTC
. TRBJ2-7 . TRBV29-1 CSVGPSGYEQYF TGCAGCGTTGGACCCTCCGGCTACGAGCAGTACTTC
. TRBJ2-1 . TRBV7-9 CASSLPGAGGSYNEQFF TGTGCCAGCAGCTTACCCGGGGCAGGGGGGTCCTACAATGAGCAGTTCTTC
TRBD2 TRBJ2-1 . TRBV5-4 CASSPDLGLAGEQFF TGTGCCAGCAGCCCCGACCTCGGACTAGCGGGTGAGCAGTTCTTC
. TRBJ1-6 . TRBV5-6 CASSFNRWGSPLHF TGTGCCAGCAGCTTTAACAGATGGGGTTCACCCCTCCACTTT
TRBD1 TRBJ1-4 few TRBV6-5 CASSPVEGGPEKLFF TGTGCCAGCAGCCCCGTTGAAGGGGGCCCAGAAAAACTGTTTTTT
TRBD1 TRBJ2-7 . TRBV4-1 CASSQGFRDRGNREQYF TGCGCCAGCAGCCAAGGTTTCCGGGACAGGGGGAATCGCGAGCAGTACTTC
TRBD2 TRBJ2-5 . TRBV9 CASSKGDSGSPETQYF TGTGCCAGCAGCAAGGGGGATAGCGGGAGTCCAGAGACCCAGTACTTC
. TRBJ1-1 . TRBV6-6 CASSKTVSEAFF TGTGCCAGCAGTAAGACAGTGAGTGAAGCTTTCTTT
. TRBJ2-7 few TRBV9 CASSVDEGTYEQYF TGTGCCAGCAGCGTAGATGAGGGTACCTACGAGCAGTACTTC
TRBD1 TRBJ1-2 . TRBV4-3 CASSQDRDSVYGYTF TGCGCCAGCAGCCAAGATCGGGACAGCGTCTATGGCTACACCTTC